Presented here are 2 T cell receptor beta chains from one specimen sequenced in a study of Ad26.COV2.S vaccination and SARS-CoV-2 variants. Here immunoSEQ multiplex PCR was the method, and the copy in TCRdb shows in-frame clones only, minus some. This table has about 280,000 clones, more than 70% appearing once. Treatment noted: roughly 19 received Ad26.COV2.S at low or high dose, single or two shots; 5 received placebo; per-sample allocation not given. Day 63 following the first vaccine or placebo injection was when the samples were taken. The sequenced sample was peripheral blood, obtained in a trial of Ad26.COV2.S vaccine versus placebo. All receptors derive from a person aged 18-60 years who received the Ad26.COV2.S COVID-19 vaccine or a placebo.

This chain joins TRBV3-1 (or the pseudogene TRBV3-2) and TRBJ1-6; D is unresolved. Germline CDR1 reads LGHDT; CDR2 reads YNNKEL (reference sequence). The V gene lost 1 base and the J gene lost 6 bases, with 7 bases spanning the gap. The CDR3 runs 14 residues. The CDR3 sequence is CASSQAGSNSPLHF. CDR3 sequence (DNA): TGTGCCAGCAGCCAAGCCGGCAGTAATTCACCCCTCCACTTT.

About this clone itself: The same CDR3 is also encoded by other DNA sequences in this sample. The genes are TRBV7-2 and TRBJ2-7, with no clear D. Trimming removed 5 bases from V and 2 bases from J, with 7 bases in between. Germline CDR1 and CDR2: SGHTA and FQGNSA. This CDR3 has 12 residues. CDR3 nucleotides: TGTGCCAGCAGCCCAACCACCTACGAGCAGTACTTC. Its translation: CASSPTTYEQYF.